These 29 T cell receptor beta chains share one sample of origin, sequenced in a study of cytomegalovirus exposure and HLA in healthy donors. 13 Jbeta primers and 60 Vbeta primers were used for the PCR. Some clones are missing from TCRdb's copy, which holds only in-frame ones; the method was immunoSEQ multiplex PCR. The table shows fewer than 200,000 clones, with 65% to 70% occurring only once. Sequenced material: PBMCs. The receptor set was obtained from a young woman in good health and CMV-seropositive.

The gene calls are TRBV7-2 and TRBJ2-5; 11 bases fit TRBD1. Germline values: CDR1 SGHTA, CDR2 FQGNSA. The V and J ends lost 5 bases and 10 bases, in that order; junction bases with no gene match: 6. The CDR3 totals 13 residues. This CDR3 is CASSTGQGGNQYF. The CDR3 DNA reads as TGTGCCAGCAGCACGGGACAGGGGGGGAACCAGTACTTC.

The chain recombines TRBV6-1 with TRBJ2-1; TRBD1 matches at 8 bases. The germline V gene has CDR1 MNHNS and CDR2 SASEGT. The CDR3 is made up of 15 amino acids. V lost 8 bases, J lost 2 bases, and 8 bases stayed unmatched. CDR3 loop: CASRKTGAPYNEQFF. Written as DNA, the CDR3 is TGTGCCAGCCGAAAGACAGGGGCCCCCTACAATGAGCAGTTCTTC.

The gene calls are TRBV28 and TRBJ1-6, with TRBD1 matching over 10 bases. Trimming took 6 bases from V and 4 from J; bases not matched to a gene: 12. CDR1 and CDR2 (germline): MDHEN, SYDVKM. This CDR3 is built from 18 residues. Here the CDR3 reads CASRPAGTGDPYNSPLHF. As DNA, the CDR3 is TGTGCCAGCAGACCCGCCGGGACAGGGGACCCATATAATTCACCCCTCCACTTT.

This clone occurred once. The chain couples TRBV10-3 to TRBJ2-1; D might be TRBD2 (5 bases). Germline values: CDR1 ENHRY, CDR2 SYGVKD. The CDR3 extends over 13 amino acids. Trimming pared 3 bases from V and 4 bases from J, leaving 7 bases between. CDR3 protein: CAISEEGYNEQFF. CDR3 coding DNA: TGTGCCATCAGTGAAGAGGGTTACAATGAGCAGTTCTTC.

The chain carries TRBV29-1 and TRBJ2-1; 7 positions match TRBD1. V lost 8 bases to trimming and J lost 3 bases; unmatched junction nucleotides: 19. Germline CDR1 and CDR2: SQVTM and ANQGSEA. This CDR3 region has 17 residues. Here the CDR3 DNA reads TGCAGCTGCGTGGCACGACAGGGCCGCTACTACTACAATGAGCAGTTCTTC. Protein product: CSCVARQGRYYYNEQFF.

The chain recombines TRBV7-9 with TRBJ2-1; tentative D call: TRBD2 (6 bases). The ends were cut back, 5 bases at V and 7 bases at J, with 18 bases in the middle. The CDR3 covers 15 residues. Germline CDR1 SEHNR, CDR2 FQNEAQ (reference sequence). DNA for the CDR3: TGTGCCAGCAGCGGGGAGGACGGACGGGGAAATGAGCAGTTCTTC. Its translation is CASSGEDGRGNEQFF.

This clone was picked up a small number of times. This chain joins TRBV6-5 and TRBJ1-2; maybe TRBD1 (6 bases). Germline lookup yields CDR1 MNHEY and CDR2 SVGAGI. The CDR3 length is 15 residues. With 2 bases removed from V and 9 bases from J, the gap between germline ends came to 19 bases. The CDR3 DNA reads TGTGCCAGCAGTTACCAGAACGACAGGCCCCCGAGCTACACCTTC. Translation gives CASSYQNDRPPSYTF.

The chain has TRBV18 and TRBJ1-6; TRBD1 is a possible D gene (6 bases). CDR3 length: 14 residues. Trimming stripped 3 bases from V and 9 bases from J, with 12 bases between. Germline V gives CDR1 KGHSH, CDR2 LQKENI. CDR3 sequence: CASSPDRIGSPLHF. The CDR3 bases are TGTGCCAGCTCACCCGACAGGATCGGTTCACCCCTCCACTTT.

The V gene is TRBV14, the J gene TRBJ2-1; D possibly corresponds to TRBD2 (6 bases). Trimming shortened V by 2 bases and J by 4 bases, and 15 bases separated the two germline ends. CDR3 length: 16 residues. Germline V CDR1 and CDR2: SGHDN, FVKESK. In DNA, the CDR3 is TGTGCCAGCAGCCAACGGCTAGGCGGGACTTACAATGAGCAGTTCTTC. It encodes CASSQRLGGTYNEQFF.

The chain carries TRBV30 and TRBJ1-1; D possibly corresponds to TRBD1 (6 bases). Trimming took 1 base from V and 2 from J, leaving 20 bases between them. The V gene's germline CDR1 is GTSNPN and CDR2 SVGIG (reference sequence). The CDR3 sequence is 17 residues long. CDR3 nucleotides: TGTGCCTGGAGTGGCAGTTACCAGCGGGGGCCAAACACTGAAGCTTTCTTT. Its translation: CAWSGSYQRGPNTEAFF.

On this clone: A read error may produce the germline difference seen at one junction end. V usage is TRBV18 and J usage is TRBJ1-1; the D gene is possibly TRBD1 (5 bases). CDR3 length equals 15 residues. Germline V gene sequence: CDR1 KGHSH, CDR2 LQKENI. The CDR3 DNA is TGTGCCAGCTCCCCACTGCCGGGCGCAGGGACTGAAGCTTTCTTT. Translated, it gives CASSPLPGAGTEAFF.

In the case of this clone: The CDR3 end shows no conserved phenylalanine or tryptophan, and so a read error is likely. This sequence joins TRBV19 and TRBJ1-2, with 10 bases identical to TRBD1. CDR3 length: 14 amino acids. Looked up from germline, CDR1 is LNHDA and CDR2 is SQIVND (reference sequence). V was clipped by 5 bases and J by 8 bases; unmatched bases: 8. CDR3 sequence: CASSVGQGTRGYTL. CDR3 nucleotides: TGTGCCAGTAGTGTGGGACAGGGGACTCGAGGCTACACCCTC.

The chain couples TRBV19 to TRBJ1-2; TRBD1 matches at 10 bases. Germline values: CDR1 LNHDA, CDR2 SQIVND (reference sequence). J was trimmed by 10 bases and V by 4 bases; bases with no gene match: 15. CDR3 length: 16 residues. This CDR3 is CASSNNDRGRRSVYTF. The CDR3 DNA follows: TGTGCCAGTAGTAACAACGACAGGGGGCGAAGGAGTGTCTACACCTTC. The variable domain in full, completed from reference TRBV19 and TRBJ1-2, reads DGGITQSPKYLFRKEGQNVTLSCEQNLNHDAMYWYRQDPGQGLRLIYYSQIVNDFQKGDIAEGYSVSREKKESFPLTVTSAQKNPTAFYLCASSNNDRGRRSVYTFGSGTRLTVV.

This clone is a singleton in its sample. This rearrangement joins TRBV28 to TRBJ1-2, with a weak D call TRBD1 (6 bases). The germline CDR1 and CDR2 sequences are MDHEN and SYDVKM. This CDR3 spans 12 amino acids. The V gene lost 5 bases and the J gene lost 13 bases, with 17 bases spanning the gap. In DNA, the CDR3 is TGTGCCAGCAGTACCCCCGGGACAAGAAGCACCTTC. This gives the protein CASSTPGTRSTF.

The chain combines TRBV6-5 with TRBJ2-7, with TRBD2 matching over 7 bases. This CDR3 is built from 15 residues. V shed 3 bases, J shed 4 bases, and the junction held 9 bases outside the gene matches. Germline CDR1 MNHEY, CDR2 SVGAGI. DNA of the CDR3: TGTGCCAGCAGTTATGATCGCGGGAGCGGTTACGAGCAGTACTTC. It specifies CASSYDRGSGYEQYF.

This rearrangement joins TRBV19 to TRBJ1-1; 7 bases line up with TRBD1. Unmatched junction bases numbered 9, after V lost 7 bases and J lost 1 base. CDR1 LNHDA and CDR2 SQIVND come from the germline V gene (reference sequence). There are 15 residues in the CDR3. This CDR3 reads CASTWTGKGNTEAFF. The CDR3, as DNA: TGTGCCAGTACCTGGACAGGCAAGGGGAACACTGAAGCTTTCTTT. The full variable domain, completed using reference TRBV19 and TRBJ1-1, is DGGITQSPKYLFRKEGQNVTLSCEQNLNHDAMYWYRQDPGQGLRLIYYSQIVNDFQKGDIAEGYSVSREKKESFPLTVTSAQKNPTAFYLCASTWTGKGNTEAFFGQGTRLTVV.

The rearrangement uses TRBV6-6 and TRBJ2-7, with 11 bases lining up with TRBD1. V shed 3 bases, J shed 0 bases, and the junction held 4 bases outside the gene matches. Germline-derived CDR1 and CDR2 are MNHNY and SVGAGI (reference sequence). This CDR3 spans 16 amino acids. The DNA for the CDR3 is TGTGCCAGCAGTTATGAGGGACAGGGGGACTCCTACGAGCAGTACTTC. Encoded protein: CASSYEGQGDSYEQYF.

The sample holds a few counts of this clone. The chain is built from TRBV6-1 and TRBJ2-7, with D possibly matching TRBD2 (7 bases). Per germline, CDR1 MNHNS and CDR2 SASEGT. The CDR3 has 16 amino acids. Trimming pared 1 base from V and 3 bases from J, leaving 16 bases between. CDR3 sequence: CASSEGAGGPNYEQYF. The DNA of the CDR3 is TGTGCCAGCAGTGAAGGGGCCGGGGGGCCCAACTACGAGCAGTACTTC.

Only a few counts were recorded for this clone. The chain uses TRBV6-5 and TRBJ2-2; 8 nucleotides line up with TRBD1. Per the germline V gene, CDR1 is MNHEY and CDR2 is SVGAGI. V shed 5 bases and J 5 bases; nucleotides not matched to a gene: 7. The CDR3 is made up of 15 amino acids. The CDR3 nucleotides read TGTGCCAGCAGTCCGGACAGGGCTCCTACCGGGGAGCTGTTTTTT. Translating gives CASSPDRAPTGELFF.

Details on this clone: One end of the junction does not line up with germline, which may come from a read error. The V and J genes are TRBV13 and TRBJ2-7; TRBD2 aligns across 13 bases. The CDR3 is 16 residues long. CDR1 is PRHDT, CDR2 FYEKMQ, per germline (reference sequence). The CDR3 sequence is CASSQWTSGRPYERYF. CDR3 nucleotide sequence: TGTGCCAGCAGCCAATGGACTAGCGGGAGACCCTACGAGCGGTACTTC. The full variable domain, its missing parts supplied by reference TRBV13 and TRBJ2-7, is AAGVIQSPRHLIKEKRETATLKCYPIPRHDTVYWYQQGPGQDPQFLISFYEKMQSDKGSIPDRFSAQQFSDYHSELNMSSLELGDSALYFCASSQWTSGRPYERYFGPGTRLTVT.

DNA of the CDR3: TGTGCCAGCAGTTTACTGAGCTTCAGGGTGGGAGAAAAACTGTTTTTT. This encodes CASSLLSFRVGEKLFF. The rearrangement links TRBV28 to TRBJ1-4, with D perhaps TRBD1 (5 bases). Trimming pared 2 bases from V and 8 bases from J, leaving 18 bases between. From germline, CDR1 is MDHEN and CDR2 SYDVKM. This CDR3 region has 16 residues.

This rearrangement joins TRBV5-6 to TRBJ1-2; the D gene is possibly TRBD1 (6 bases). Trimming cost V 4 bases and J 4 bases, with 14 bases left between them. This CDR3 spans 14 amino acids. The V gene's germline CDR1 is SGHDT and CDR2 YYEEEE. The chain's CDR3 is CASSPYRDGYGYTF. The DNA of the CDR3 is TGTGCCAGCAGCCCCTACAGGGACGGCTATGGCTACACCTTC.

The chain recombines TRBV7-9 with TRBJ2-5; 8 bases fit TRBD1. The J segment lost 5 bases and the V segment lost 8 bases, leaving 10 bases of the junction unmatched. CDR1 is SEHNR, CDR2 FQNEAQ, per germline (reference sequence). The CDR3 consists of 14 residues. DNA for the CDR3: TGTGCCAGCTCAGTCGCAGGGGGCGCGGAGACCCAGTACTTC. Translation gives CASSVAGGAETQYF.

This clone occurred a few times. V usage is TRBV9 and J usage is TRBJ2-3, with D possibly TRBD2 on 5 matching bases. Trimming took 3 bases from V and 8 from J, leaving 10 bases between them. The CDR3 is 12 residues long. Looked up from germline, CDR1 is SGDLS and CDR2 is YYNGEE. CDR3: CASSASSSTQYF. As DNA, the CDR3 is TGTGCCAGCAGCGCATCTAGCTCTACGCAGTATTTT.

The chain uses TRBV7-8 and TRBJ2-5, with 11 bases lining up with TRBD2. V lost 8 bases, J lost 3 bases, and 20 bases stayed unmatched. This CDR3 is 19 amino acids long. The germline V gene encodes CDR1 SGHVS and CDR2 FQNEAQ. The CDR3 spells CASLPEPGLADSPKETQYF. CDR3 sequence (DNA): TGTGCCAGCCTACCGGAGCCGGGACTAGCGGATTCTCCCAAAGAGACCCAGTACTTC.

The chain employs TRBV6-1 and TRBJ1-2, with TRBD1 matching 8 bases. Germline V CDR1 and CDR2: MNHNS, SASEGT. The CDR3 is made up of 14 amino acids. V shed 6 bases, J shed 4 bases, and the junction held 7 bases outside the gene matches. CDR3 in amino acids: CASREMTGAYGYTF. The CDR3 nucleotides are TGTGCCAGCAGGGAAATGACAGGGGCCTATGGCTACACCTTC.

This clone has a handful of counts. A junction boundary mismatches the germline segment, possibly from a read error. Other DNA sequences of this sample code for an identical CDR3. This chain links TRBV6-5 with TRBJ1-6; D might be TRBD1 (5 bases). The CDR3 has 15 amino acids. Looked up from germline, CDR1 is MNHEY and CDR2 is SVGAGI. The DNA for the CDR3 is TGTGCCAGCTCCGCCGCAGGGTCAGATAATTCCCCCCTCCACTTT. It specifies CASSAAGSDNSPLHF.

The chain employs TRBV7-8 and TRBJ1-5; D is ambiguous. Trimming left V 2 bases short and J 7 bases short, with 6 bases between. CDR1 is SGHVS, CDR2 FQNEAQ, per germline. This CDR3 contains 12 residues. The CDR3 region has the DNA TGTGCCAGCAGCTTAAGAGGGCAGCCCCAGCATTTT. Its translation is CASSLRGQPQHF.

In its sample, this clone was seen a few times. J is TRBJ1-1 and V is TRBV28; D is uncertain. Germline-derived CDR1 and CDR2 are MDHEN and SYDVKM. The V and J ends lost 3 bases and 0 bases respectively, with 8 bases between them. The CDR3 covers 14 residues. As DNA, the CDR3 is TGTGCCAGCAGTTTTCCCAGGCTGAACACTGAAGCTTTCTTT. As protein: CASSFPRLNTEAFF.